This T cell receptor beta chain originates from a study of cytomegalovirus exposure and HLA in healthy donors. PCR employed 60 Vbeta and 13 Jbeta primers. This table comes from immunoSEQ multiplex PCR, and its TCRdb copy is limited to in-frame clones, with some not included. The repertoire includes around 130,000 clones, just over 65% of them detected once, and 1.5% sits in the top ten. CDR3 length: 17 amino acids. Germline V CDR1 and CDR2: SGHTS, YDEGEE. V was pared by 1 base and J by 2 bases, with 17 bases between. This clone appeared once. The genes are TRBV5-8 and TRBJ2-3; D possibly corresponds to TRBD1 (7 bases). Sequenced input: PBMCs. This TCR was recovered from a man aged 18 to 35 in good health and CMV-seronegative. The DNA for the CDR3 is TGTGCCAGCAGCTTGACGGAGGGGGCAGCCCTCACAGATACGCAGTATTTT. Its translation: CASSLTEGAALTDTQYF.